The T cell receptor beta chain under discussion was sequenced for a study of OX40 agonist ivuxolimab in advanced cancers. Study results and limitations: The work left the antigen specificity of expanded peripheral T cells undetermined.

Sequenced by immunoSEQ multiplex PCR; TCRdb stores in-frame clones only, minus some. This table holds roughly 45,000 clones, about 90% found once. Regarding this clone: The antigen remains unidentified.

The ends lost 5 bases at V and 3 bases at J; junction bases unmatched: 12. Germline V gene sequence: CDR1 MNHNY, CDR2 SVGAGI (reference sequence). The CDR3 has 16 residues. The gene calls are TRBV6-6 and TRBJ1-2; 7 nucleotides align to TRBD1. The sample consisted of CD4+ or CD8+ T cells sorted from blood, taken in a trial of the OX40 agonist ivuxolimab. This TCR derives from an adult with an advanced solid tumor such as melanoma, head and neck, liver or kidney cancer. The CDR3 sequence is CASSPRTGPEDYGYTF. CDR3 nucleotide sequence: TGTGCCAGCAGTCCAAGGACAGGCCCCGAGGACTATGGCTACACCTTC.